This TCR beta chain was observed in a study of Ad26.COV2.S vaccination and SARS-CoV-2 variants. In germline, CDR1 is KGHSH, CDR2 LQKENI. The V end was cut by 10 bases, the J end by 1 base, with 10 bases between. The CDR3 is 12 amino acids. Noted treatment: 19 received Ad26.COV2.S at low or high dose, single or two shots; about five received placebo; per-sample allocation not given. Following the first vaccine or placebo injection, samples were taken on day 63. Here immunoSEQ multiplex PCR was the method, and the copy in TCRdb shows in-frame clones only, minus some. The sample has some 250,000 clones, more than 75% seen once; the top ten hold around a tenth.

This chain uses TRBV18 with TRBJ1-1; D remains ambiguous. The sample was peripheral blood, taken in a trial of Ad26.COV2.S vaccine versus placebo. The sequence derives from a person between 18 and 65 years old who received the Ad26.COV2.S COVID-19 vaccine or a placebo. The DNA of the CDR3 is TGTGCCACCGCCCTAGAGAACACTGAAGCTTTCTTT. Protein: CATALENTEAFF. Complete variable domain (other parts from reference TRBV18 and TRBJ1-1): NAGVMQNPRHLVRRRGQEARLRCSPMKGHSHVYWYRQLPEEGLKFMVYLQKENIIDESGMPKERFSAEFPKEGPSILRIQQVVRGDSAAYFCATALENTEAFFGQGTRLTVV.